This TCR beta chain was observed in a study of shared clonotypes between healthy human individuals (dated by TCRdb to the early 2020s). Background for the entire study: The cohort comprised two women and a few men aged 18 to 49 years. For each donor, CD4 naive and CD4 memory were each run on three plates, CD8 naive on two plates, and CD8 memory on one plate. Blood TCR repertoires of roughly 5 healthy adults were deeply sequenced to estimate repertoire size and the extent of clonotype sharing between individuals. Libraries were prepared and TCR repertoires were sequenced by different laboratories using diverse techniques, in order to increase sequencing depth and limit assay-specific biases. Per donor, leukapheresis produced somewhere between about 0.9 and 9.5 billion PBMCs. The paper as a whole reports these results and caveats: The small number of donors limited the genetic and exposure-history diversity represented. Pairwise subsampling indicated that sequencing depth was expected to affect the degree of clonotype sharing among donors. Rarefaction of sorted-subset datasets indicated incomplete sequencing despite the large sequencing depth. Higher generation probabilities were observed for clonotypes shared by all four sorted-subset donors than for non-shared clonotypes. Roughly 5% of naive CD4, 3% to 4% of naive CD8, approximately 2% of memory CD4, and around 0.4% of memory CD8 clonotypes were shared across several donors. Sampling was limited to blood, and TCR repertoires in tissue likely differ from TCR repertoires in blood. Naive subsets generally had larger estimated clonotype richness than memory subsets.

Comment on this clone: The clone's antigen remains unknown. Base qualities are not provided; no much larger clone lies one nucleotide away.

Donors were healthy HIV-negative adults with no recently reported acute infections or vaccinations. All donors were Caucasian adults living in Nashville, Tennessee, USA. CD4+ T cells were enriched by magnetic negative selection; naive cells were then positively selected on CD45RA, and the negative fraction formed the memory subset. Blood was obtained by leukapheresis, after which PBMCs were separated by Ficoll-Histopaque density gradient centrifugation and cryopreserved in liquid nitrogen vapor phase. Analytical flow cytometry was used to check the purity and quantity of every magnetically sorted T cell population. Each sorted fraction had its genomic DNA isolated and then quantified by UV absorbance on a Nanodrop 2000c. The germline V gene provides CDR1 MDHEN and CDR2 SYDVKM. Including the terminal cysteine and phenylalanine, the CDR3 comprises 15 residues. Only the CDR3 region is kept as DNA, spanning 45 bases read in frame from base 1. Trimming takes 4 bases from V and 4 bases from J, and the germline ends sit 17 bases apart.

TCR CDR3 regions were amplified from genomic DNA by multiplex PCR using the deep immunoSEQ assay. Extracted genomic DNA from each cell subset was spread evenly across all wells of several immunoSEQ 96-well plates, with each plate serving as a replicate. For sorted subsets, approximately 200 ng of genomic DNA, equivalent to about 30,000 T cell genomes, went into each replicate PCR. The purified libraries were quantified using a Qubit 3.0 fluorometer, sized with a Bioanalyzer 2100, and then quantified again using the KAPA Library Quantification kit. Every immunoSEQ 96-well plate was sequenced on a dedicated single-read 150-cycle Illumina NextSeq 550 flow cell. On the authors' methods: The immunoSEQ output contained only junctional sequences without quality scores, so filtering could not match that applied to full-length reads. To assign V/J genes and CDR3, sequences were annotated using PyIR, a Python wrapper for IgBLAST v1.9, with IMGT germline references. Any read was removed if the V/J assignment was weak (E-value above 1e-6), the CDR3 was missing, or the read contained stop codons, out-of-frame junctions, or ambiguous translated residues. V3J clonotypes were defined by identical inferred V gene, J gene, and CDR3 amino acid sequence. To compute the percentage overlap between repertoires, the number of shared unique clonotypes was divided by the size of the smaller repertoire. Richness of each repertoire was evaluated using RTK rarefaction, the Chao1 estimator, and Recon v2.1 estimates of unobserved clonotypes. For all TCRbeta clonotypes obtained by the gDNA method from a few donors, generation probabilities were computed with OLGA. TCRdb took over this immuneACCESS table, retaining in-frame rearrangements with V and J assigned. Such tables are incomplete; in checked studies, under half of the missing clones stem from an unresolved V gene, and the remainder is unexplained. V and J calls and clone size come straight from that table; D and trimming were deduced from the DNA. This sample lists 500,000 or so clones; roughly 95% were detected once. The ten largest clones add up to around 0.067% of the sample.

This chain joins TRBV28 to TRBJ2-7; TRBD2 is perhaps the D gene, given 6 matching bases. The TCR originated in a woman aged 30 to 39 in good health. Source material: naive CD4+ T cells sorted from blood. The intended sense of this specimen's cell subset or site label: CD45RA+ positively selected. The sequenced DNA is TGTGCCAGCAGTTCCCGGGCGGGGAGATTATACGAGCAGTACTTC. Its product reads: CASSSRAGRLYEQYF.